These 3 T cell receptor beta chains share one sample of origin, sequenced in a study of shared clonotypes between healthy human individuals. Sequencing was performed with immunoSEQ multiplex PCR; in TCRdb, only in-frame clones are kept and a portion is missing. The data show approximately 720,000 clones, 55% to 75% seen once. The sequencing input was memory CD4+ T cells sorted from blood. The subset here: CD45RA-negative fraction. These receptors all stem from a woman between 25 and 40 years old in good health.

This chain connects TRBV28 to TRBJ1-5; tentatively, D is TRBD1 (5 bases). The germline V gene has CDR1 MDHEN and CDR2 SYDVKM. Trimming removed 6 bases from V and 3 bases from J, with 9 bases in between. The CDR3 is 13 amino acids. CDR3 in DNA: TGTGCCAGCAGGGACACCCTCAATCAGCCCCAGCATTTT. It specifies CASRDTLNQPQHF.

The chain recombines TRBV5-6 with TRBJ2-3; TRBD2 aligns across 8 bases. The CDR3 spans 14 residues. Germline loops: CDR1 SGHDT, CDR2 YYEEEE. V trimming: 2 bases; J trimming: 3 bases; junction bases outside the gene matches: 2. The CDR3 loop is CASSLPGGTDTQYF. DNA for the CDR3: TGTGCCAGCAGCTTACCGGGAGGGACAGATACGCAGTATTTT. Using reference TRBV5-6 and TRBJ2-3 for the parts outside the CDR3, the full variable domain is DAGVTQSPTHLIKTRGQQVTLRCSPKSGHDTVSWYQQALGQGPQFIFQYYEEEERQRGNFPDRFSGHQFPNYSSELNVNALLLGDSALYLCASSLPGGTDTQYFGPGTRLTVL.

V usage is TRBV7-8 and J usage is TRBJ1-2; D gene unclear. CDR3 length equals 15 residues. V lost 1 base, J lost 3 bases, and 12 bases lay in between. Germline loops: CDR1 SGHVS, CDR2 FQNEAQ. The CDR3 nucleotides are TGTGCCAGCAGCTTAGGAGGCTTCAGTGACTATGGCTACACCTTC. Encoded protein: CASSLGGFSDYGYTF. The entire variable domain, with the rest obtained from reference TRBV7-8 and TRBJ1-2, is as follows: GAGVSQSPRYKVAKRGQDVALRCDPISGHVSLFWYQQALGQGPEFLTYFQNEAQLDKSGLPSDRFFAERPEGSVSTLKIQRTQQEDSAVYLCASSLGGFSDYGYTFGSGTRLTVV.